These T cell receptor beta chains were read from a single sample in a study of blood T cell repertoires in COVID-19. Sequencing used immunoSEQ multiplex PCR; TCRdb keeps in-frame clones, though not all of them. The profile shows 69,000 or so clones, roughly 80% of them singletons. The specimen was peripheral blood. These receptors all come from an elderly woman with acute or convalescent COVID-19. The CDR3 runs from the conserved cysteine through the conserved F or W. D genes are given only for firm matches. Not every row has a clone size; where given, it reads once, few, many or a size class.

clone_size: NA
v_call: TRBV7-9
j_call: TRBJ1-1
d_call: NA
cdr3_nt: TGTGCCAGCAGCTTAGCTGGTGGACAGTTCACTGAAGCTTTCTTT
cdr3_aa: CASSLAGGQFTEAFF

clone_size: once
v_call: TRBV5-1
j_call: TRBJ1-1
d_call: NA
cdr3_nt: TGCGCCAGCAGCTTGGGGGCGCAAGGCACTGAAGCTTTCTTT
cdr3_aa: CASSLGAQGTEAFF

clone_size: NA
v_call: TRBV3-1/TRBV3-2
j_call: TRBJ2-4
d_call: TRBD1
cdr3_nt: TGTGCCAGCAGCCAGCGACAGGGGGCAGGCAAAAACATTCAGTACTTC
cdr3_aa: CASSQRQGAGKNIQYF

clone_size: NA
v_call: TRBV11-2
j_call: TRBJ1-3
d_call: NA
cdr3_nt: TGTGCCAGCAGCTTAGTGGGGGGACGGAGCTCTGGAAACACCATATATTTT
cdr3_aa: CASSLVGGRSSGNTIYF

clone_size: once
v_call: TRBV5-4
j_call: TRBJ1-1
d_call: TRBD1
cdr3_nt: TGTGCCAGCAGCTCGACCGGGACAGGGGGTCAGGAAGCTTTCTTT
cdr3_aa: CASSSTGTGGQEAFF

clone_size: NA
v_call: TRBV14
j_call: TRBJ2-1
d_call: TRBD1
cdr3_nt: TGTGCCAGCAGCCAATTGGGGGGACAGGGGAAGGTGGATGAGCAGTTCTTC
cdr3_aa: CASSQLGGQGKVDEQFF

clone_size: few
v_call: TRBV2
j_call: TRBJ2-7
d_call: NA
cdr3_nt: TGTGCCAGCAATCCAGATCGTGACGAGCAGTACTTC
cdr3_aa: CASNPDRDEQYF

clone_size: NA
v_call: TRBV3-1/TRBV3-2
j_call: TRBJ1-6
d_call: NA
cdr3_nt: TGTGCCAGCAGCCCGGACAGCAACTCACCCCTCCACTTT
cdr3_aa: CASSPDSNSPLHF

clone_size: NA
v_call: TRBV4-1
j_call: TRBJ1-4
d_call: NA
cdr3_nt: TGCGCCAGCAGCCAGGGAGACATCAGAGCTGATGAAAAACTGTTTTTT
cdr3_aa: CASSQGDIRADEKLFF

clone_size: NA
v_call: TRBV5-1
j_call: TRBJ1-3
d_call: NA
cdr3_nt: TGCGCCAGCAGCTTGGGACAGGCCTCCTCTGGAAACACCATATATTTT
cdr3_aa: CASSLGQASSGNTIYF

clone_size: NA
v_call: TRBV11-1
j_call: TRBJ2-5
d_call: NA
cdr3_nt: TGTGCCAGCAGCTTAGGACGGCGGCCTCAAGAGACCCAGTACTTC
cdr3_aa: CASSLGRRPQETQYF

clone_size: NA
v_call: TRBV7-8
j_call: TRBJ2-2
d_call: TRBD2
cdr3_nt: TGTGCCAGTAGCTTCCCCGGGACTAGTAAATTCGGGGAGCTGTTTTTT
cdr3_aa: CASSFPGTSKFGELFF

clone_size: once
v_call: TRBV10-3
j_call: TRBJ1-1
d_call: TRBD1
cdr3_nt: TGTGCCATCAGAGGACAGGGACCGAACACTGAAGCTTTCTTT
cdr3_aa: CAIRGQGPNTEAFF

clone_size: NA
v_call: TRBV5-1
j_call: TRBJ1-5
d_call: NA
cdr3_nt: TGCGCCAGCAGCTTGGACGGGAATAGCAATCAGCCCCAGCATTTT
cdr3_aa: CASSLDGNSNQPQHF

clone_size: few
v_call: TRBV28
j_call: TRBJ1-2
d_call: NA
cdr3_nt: TGTGCCAGCAGTTTCGTAACAGGGCCTTATGGCTACACCTTC
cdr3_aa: CASSFVTGPYGYTF

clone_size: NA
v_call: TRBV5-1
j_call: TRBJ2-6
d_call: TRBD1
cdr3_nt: TGCGCCAGCAGCCAGGGGGCTGGGGCCAACGTCCTGACTTTC
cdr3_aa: CASSQGAGANVLTF

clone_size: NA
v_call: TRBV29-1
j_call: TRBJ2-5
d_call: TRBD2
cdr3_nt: TGCAGCGTTGATCTGTCTAGCGGGGAGCAGACCCAGTACTTC
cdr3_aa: CSVDLSSGEQTQYF

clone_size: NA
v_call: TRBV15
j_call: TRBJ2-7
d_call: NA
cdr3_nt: TGTGCCACCAGCAGAGACCGGGGTCCATACGAGCAGTACTTC
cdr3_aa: CATSRDRGPYEQYF

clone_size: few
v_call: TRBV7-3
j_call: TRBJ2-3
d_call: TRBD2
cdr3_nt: TGTGCCAGCAGCTTAACCCCCTCCGGGGGGGTCATGTATTTT
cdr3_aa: CASSLTPSGGVMYF

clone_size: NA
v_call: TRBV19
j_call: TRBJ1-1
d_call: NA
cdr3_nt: TGTGCCAGTAGGGGGACATTGAACACTGAAGCTTTCTTT
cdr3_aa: CASRGTLNTEAFF

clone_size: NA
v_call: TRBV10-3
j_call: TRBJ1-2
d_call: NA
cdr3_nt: TGTGCCATCCGCCCCCAGGGATCAGGTACTAACTATGGCTACACCTTC
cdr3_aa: CAIRPQGSGTNYGYTF

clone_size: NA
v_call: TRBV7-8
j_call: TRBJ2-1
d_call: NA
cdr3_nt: TGTGCCAGCAGCCCAAGACTAGGTTCCTACAATGAGCAGTTCTTC
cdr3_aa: CASSPRLGSYNEQFF

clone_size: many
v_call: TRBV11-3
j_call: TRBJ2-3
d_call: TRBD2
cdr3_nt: TGTGCCAGCAGCCCCCCCGCTAGCGGGGGGGCCGGAGATACGCAGTATTTT
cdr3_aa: CASSPPASGGAGDTQYF

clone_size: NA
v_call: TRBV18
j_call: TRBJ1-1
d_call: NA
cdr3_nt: TGTGCCAGCTCACCACCAGGGGGTAGGGCTTTCTTT
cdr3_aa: CASSPPGGRAFF

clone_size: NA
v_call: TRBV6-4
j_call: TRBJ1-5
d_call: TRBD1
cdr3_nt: TGTGCCAGCCTTGACAGGGGTAATCAGCCCCAGCATTTT
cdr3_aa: CASLDRGNQPQHF

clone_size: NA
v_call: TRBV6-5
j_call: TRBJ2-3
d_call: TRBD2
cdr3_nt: TGTGCCAGCAAAGCGGGGGGAAATCGGGACGCGCAGTATTTT
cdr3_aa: CASKAGGNRDAQYF

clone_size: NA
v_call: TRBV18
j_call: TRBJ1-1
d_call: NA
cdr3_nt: TGTGCCAGCTCACCTACGACAGCTGAAGCTTTCTTT
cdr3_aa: CASSPTTAEAFF

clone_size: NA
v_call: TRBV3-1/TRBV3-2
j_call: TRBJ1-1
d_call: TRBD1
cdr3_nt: TGTGCCAGCAGCCTAAACGACAGGGGTGGGACTGAAGCTTTCTTT
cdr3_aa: CASSLNDRGGTEAFF

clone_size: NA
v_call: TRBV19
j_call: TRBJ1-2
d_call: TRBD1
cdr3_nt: TGTGCCAGTAGTAATGGACAGGGACTAAACTATGGCTACACCTTC
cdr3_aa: CASSNGQGLNYGYTF

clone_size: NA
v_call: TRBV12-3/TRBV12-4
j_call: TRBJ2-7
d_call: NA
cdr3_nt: TGTGCCAGCAGCGGGACTGGCAACTACGAGCAGTACTTC
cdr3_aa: CASSGTGNYEQYF

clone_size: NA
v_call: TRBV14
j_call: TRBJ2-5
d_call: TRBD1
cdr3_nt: TGTGCCAGCCGTAAAGCTGGGACAGGGGAGGGGGAGACCCAGTACTTC
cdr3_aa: CASRKAGTGEGETQYF

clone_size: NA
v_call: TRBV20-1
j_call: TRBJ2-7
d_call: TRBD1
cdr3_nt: TGCAGTGCTAGTAGTGGGACAGGGCAGGGGGAGCAGTACTTC
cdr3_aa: CSASSGTGQGEQYF

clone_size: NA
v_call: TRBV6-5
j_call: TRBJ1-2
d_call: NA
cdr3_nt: TGTGCCAGCAGCACCGACGGATCCGGGGGCTACACCTTC
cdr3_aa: CASSTDGSGGYTF

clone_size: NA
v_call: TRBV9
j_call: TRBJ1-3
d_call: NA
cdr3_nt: TGTGCCAGCAGCGTATCTCCCCCGGCAGGGGTACTCGGAAACACCATATATTTT
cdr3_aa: CASSVSPPAGVLGNTIYF

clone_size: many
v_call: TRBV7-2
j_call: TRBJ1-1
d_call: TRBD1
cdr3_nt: TGTGCCAGCAGCTTAGACCCGACAGGGCTAACTGAAGCTTTCTTT
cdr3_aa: CASSLDPTGLTEAFF

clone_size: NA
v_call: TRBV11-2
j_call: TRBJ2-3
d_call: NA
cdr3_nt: TGTGCCAGCAGCTTATCGGGGGGCGCAAGTACAGATACGCAGTATTTT
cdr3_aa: CASSLSGGASTDTQYF

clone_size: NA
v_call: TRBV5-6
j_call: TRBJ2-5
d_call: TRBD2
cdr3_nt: TGTGCCAGCAGCTTGGCCGGGACTAGGGAGACCCAGTACTTC
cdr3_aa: CASSLAGTRETQYF

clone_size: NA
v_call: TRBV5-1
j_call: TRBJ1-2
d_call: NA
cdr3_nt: TGCGCCAGCAGCCCCTACCTGGGGGGTGAATATGGCTACACCTTC
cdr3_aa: CASSPYLGGEYGYTF

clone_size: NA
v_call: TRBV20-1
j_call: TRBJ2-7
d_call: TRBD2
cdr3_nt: TGCAGTGCTAGTCACCAGCGGGGGGGGTACGAGCAGTACTTC
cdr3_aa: CSASHQRGGYEQYF

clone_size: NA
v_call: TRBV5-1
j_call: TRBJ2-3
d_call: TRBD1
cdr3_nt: TGCGCCAGCAGCTTGGGGACAGGGGTAAGGACAGATACGCAGTATTTT
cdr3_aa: CASSLGTGVRTDTQYF

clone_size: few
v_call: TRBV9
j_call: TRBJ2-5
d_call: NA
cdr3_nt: TGTGCCAGCAGCGTCCGGACTAATCAAGAGACCCAGTACTTC
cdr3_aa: CASSVRTNQETQYF

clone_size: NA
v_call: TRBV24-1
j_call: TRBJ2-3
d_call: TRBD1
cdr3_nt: TGTGCCACACAGGGGGCCGACACAGATACGCAGTATTTT
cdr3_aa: CATQGADTDTQYF

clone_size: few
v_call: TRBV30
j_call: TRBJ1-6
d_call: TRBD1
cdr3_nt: TGTGCCTGGAGGGGGACAGGGGAATTGCCCCTCCACTTT
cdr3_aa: CAWRGTGELPLHF

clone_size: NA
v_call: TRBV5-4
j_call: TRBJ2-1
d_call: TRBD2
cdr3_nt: TGTGCCAGCAGCTCCACTACCCCCATAGCGGGGGTTGGGCAGTTCTTC
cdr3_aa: CASSSTTPIAGVGQFF

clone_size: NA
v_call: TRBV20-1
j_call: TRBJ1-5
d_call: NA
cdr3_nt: TGCAGTGCTAGTCGGGGGGATCAGCCCCAGCATTTT
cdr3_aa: CSASRGDQPQHF

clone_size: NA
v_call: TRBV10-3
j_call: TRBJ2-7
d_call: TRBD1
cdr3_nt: TGTGCCATCAGGGGGGGACAGGTCTCCTACGAGCAGTACTTC
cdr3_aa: CAIRGGQVSYEQYF

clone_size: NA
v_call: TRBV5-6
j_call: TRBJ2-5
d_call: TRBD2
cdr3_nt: TGTGCCAGCAGCTTGGGCGGTAGCGGGGGGGACCTCTCTTTGGAGACCCAGTACTTC
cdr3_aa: CASSLGGSGGDLSLETQYF

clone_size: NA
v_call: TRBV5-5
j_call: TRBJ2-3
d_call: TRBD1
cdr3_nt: TGTGCCAGCAGCAAGACAGGGGGCGGGACAGATACGCAGTATTTT
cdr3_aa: CASSKTGGGTDTQYF

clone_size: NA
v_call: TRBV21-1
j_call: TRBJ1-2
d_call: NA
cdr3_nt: TGTGCCAGCAGCAAAGGGACAGGGGACGACTATGGCTACACCTTC
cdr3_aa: CASSKGTGDDYGYTF

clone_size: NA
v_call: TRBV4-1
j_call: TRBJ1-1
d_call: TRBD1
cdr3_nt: TGCGCCAGCAGCCAGGCGCCCGACAGGGGGCGTGAAGCTTTCTTT
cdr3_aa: CASSQAPDRGREAFF

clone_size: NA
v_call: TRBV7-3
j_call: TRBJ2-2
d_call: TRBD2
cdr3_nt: TGTGCCAGCAGCCCGAGCGGGGGGGTACCTGGCGGGGAGCTGTTTTTT
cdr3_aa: CASSPSGGVPGGELFF

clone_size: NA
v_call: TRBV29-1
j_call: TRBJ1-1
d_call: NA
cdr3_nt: TGCAGCGGAGACACTGAAGCTTTCTTT
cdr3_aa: CSGDTEAFF

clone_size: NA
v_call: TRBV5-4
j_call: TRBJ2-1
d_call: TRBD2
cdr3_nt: TGTGCCAGCAGCACACCAACCGGGGGGGCCCCCTACAATGAGCAGTTCTTC
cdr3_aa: CASSTPTGGAPYNEQFF